The clone carrying this T cell receptor (beta chain) was counted at least ten times. What it recognizes is unknown. These data are taken from a study of early T cells in non-severe SARS-CoV-2 infection. Study-wide results and caveats: VDJdb matching skewed toward anti-spike CD8 responses, missing private and CD4 specificities.

TCRdb passed the 5' RACE reads through MiXCR, listing each CDR3 protein once. The sample has 50,000 to 80,000 distinct CDR3 sequences, around 4.7% seen once. The CDR3 covers 13 residues. Trimming cost V 5 bases and J 1 base, with 8 bases left between them. Germline CDR1 reads SGHTA; CDR2 reads FQGTGA. The V and J genes are TRBV7-3 and TRBJ2-5; TRBD1 or TRBD2 may be the D gene (5 bases each). This receptor was taken from an adult who was a healthcare worker with PCR-confirmed SARS-CoV-2 infection or an uninfected control (not recorded which). Sequencing used whole blood. The CDR3 sequence: CASSQGPQETQYF. DNA for the CDR3: TGTGCCAGCAGCCAGGGACCCCAAGAGACCCAGTACTTC.